Listed below are T cell receptor beta chains from one sample, sequenced in a study of blood T cell repertoires in COVID-19. Libraries were prepared by immunoSEQ multiplex PCR; TCRdb keeps only in-frame clonotypes and omits some of them. Of roughly 250,000 clones listed, around 88% are singletons. Sequenced sample: PBMCs or T cells enriched from blood (not recorded which). The receptors originated from a woman in her thirties or forties with acute COVID-19. The CDR3 runs from the conserved cysteine through the conserved F or W. A D gene is named only where the DNA matches it firmly.

V gene	D gene	J gene	CDR3 protein
TRBV28	TRBD1	TRBJ1-2	CASSLPLQGAANYGYTF
TRBV10-3	NA	TRBJ2-1	CATSPRELVSNEQFF
TRBV9	NA	TRBJ2-1	CASSTGTYNEQFF
TRBV6-5	TRBD1	TRBJ1-2	CASSNPGQGYGYTF
TRBV6-4	NA	TRBJ1-2	CASSEIPGTYGYTF
TRBV30	NA	TRBJ1-1	CAWSPNLQTAGAFF
TRBV7-2	TRBD2	TRBJ2-2	CASSLRASGRLHGELFF
TRBV19	NA	TRBJ2-7	CASSINGISYEQYF
TRBV27	TRBD1	TRBJ1-2	CASSFSGQGYGYTF
TRBV30	NA	TRBJ1-4	CAWSRDIWGGEKLFF
TRBV19	TRBD1	TRBJ1-4	CASTFGTGGEKLFF
TRBV2	TRBD2	TRBJ2-5	CASRGWLAGSQETQYF
TRBV2	TRBD1	TRBJ2-1	CASTRGGTGSNEQFF
TRBV28	NA	TRBJ1-4	CASSPRGVANEKLFF
TRBV9	NA	TRBJ1-1	CASSDSNTEAFF
TRBV13	NA	TRBJ1-2	CASSPGGISAYGYTF
TRBV28	NA	TRBJ2-5	CASSFLQGYQETQYF
TRBV7-6	NA	TRBJ1-1	CASSSSGGREAFF
TRBV6-5	TRBD2	TRBJ2-1	CASSYQAGAYNEQFF
TRBV7-9	TRBD1	TRBJ1-1	CASSDTGTGTYTEAFF
TRBV12-5	NA	TRBJ1-3	CASGLVGGDTIYF
TRBV5-1	TRBD1	TRBJ1-1	CASSQQTGPMNTEAFF
TRBV12-3/TRBV12-4	TRBD1	TRBJ1-5	CASSPDREQPQHF
TRBV2	TRBD1	TRBJ1-2	CASSEGTGHNYGYTF
TRBV2	NA	TRBJ1-5	CASSAQGVSNQPQHF